The 18 T cell receptor beta chains below come from one sample, sequenced in a study of cytomegalovirus exposure and HLA in healthy donors. PCR employed 60 Vbeta and 13 Jbeta primers. Method: immunoSEQ multiplex PCR; TCRdb's copy keeps in-frame clones and lacks some. The table lists around 150,000 clones, about 61% of them singletons. Source material: PBMCs. These TCRs come from a male donor in good health and CMV-seronegative.

This clone was found once. The chain has TRBV18 and TRBJ2-5; TRBD2 is a possible D gene (6 bases). There are 13 residues in the CDR3. Germline assignment: CDR1 KGHSH and CDR2 LQKENI. The V gene lost 3 bases and the J gene lost 5 bases, with 10 bases spanning the gap. The CDR3 sequence is CASSPGGVETQYF. The CDR3 DNA reads as TGTGCCAGCTCACCGGGGGGAGTGGAGACCCAGTACTTC.

This chain joins TRBV5-6 and TRBJ2-7, with TRBD1 as a possible D gene (5 bases). This CDR3 is built from 15 residues. The germline V and J ends were trimmed by 1 base and 0 bases, with 11 bases remaining between them. The germline V gene encodes CDR1 SGHDT and CDR2 YYEEEE. CDR3 in amino acids: CASSLWTQSSYEQYF. The CDR3 nucleotides read TGTGCCAGCAGCTTGTGGACACAGAGCTCCTACGAGCAGTACTTC.

V is TRBV5-1 and J is TRBJ2-5, with a possible D match to TRBD2 (7 bases). Germline CDR1 and CDR2: SGHRS and YFSETQ. The CDR3 length is 17 residues. The ends were cut back, 2 bases at V and 5 bases at J, with 22 bases in the middle. The CDR3 nucleotides read TGCGCCAGCAGCTTAGGGGGGGGGCGTGTTGTGCAGGAGACCCAGTACTTC. This sequence encodes CASSLGGGRVVQETQYF.

The chain recombines TRBV14 with TRBJ2-5; perhaps TRBD2 as D (6 bases). Deletions cut 0 bases from V and 5 bases from J, with 13 bases between. This CDR3 region has 15 residues. Germline V gene sequence: CDR1 SGHDN, CDR2 FVKESK. CDR3 region: CASSQEYGAGETQYF. As DNA, the CDR3 is TGTGCCAGCAGCCAAGAGTACGGGGCGGGGGAGACCCAGTACTTC.

The chain recombines TRBV7-2 with TRBJ2-7; unclear D gene. The CDR3 has 14 amino acids. Germline V gene data show CDR1 as SGHTA and CDR2 as FQGNSA. V gave up 5 bases and J gave up 7 bases, with 18 bases separating them. CDR3 in amino acids: CASSPYERTEEQYF. For the CDR3, the DNA is TGTGCCAGCAGCCCCTACGAACGTACGGAGGAGCAGTACTTC. Looking up the rest from reference TRBV7-2 and TRBJ2-7 gives the full variable domain: GAGVSQSPSNKVTEKGKDVELRCDPISGHTALYWYRQSLGQGLEFLIYFQGNSAPDKSGLPSDRFSAERTGGSVSTLTIQRTQQEDSAVYLCASSPYERTEEQYFGPGTRLTVT.

This chain uses TRBV6-1 with TRBJ2-7, with TRBD2 matching 11 bases. The CDR3 extends over 14 amino acids. Per germline, CDR1 MNHNS and CDR2 SASEGT. Trimming cost V 8 bases and J 3 bases; bases outside gene matches: 6. The CDR3 loop reads CASGLAGGDYEQYF. For the CDR3, the DNA is TGTGCCAGCGGTTTAGCGGGGGGGGACTACGAGCAGTACTTC.

The chain uses TRBV28 and TRBJ1-5; TRBD1 might be the D (6 bases). This CDR3 comprises 13 residues. V was trimmed by 6 bases and J by 3 bases, leaving 9 bases between them. Germline lookup yields CDR1 MDHEN and CDR2 SYDVKM. The CDR3 region has the DNA TGTGCCAGCAGGGGGGCGATCAATCAGCCCCAGCATTTT. It yields the protein CASRGAINQPQHF.

In regard to this clone: This CDR3 is also generated by other DNA sequences in the sample. The chain employs TRBV15 and TRBJ1-3, with unresolved D. The CDR3 consists of 20 residues. Per germline, CDR1 LNHNV and CDR2 YYDKDF (reference sequence). V dropped 0 bases and J dropped 0 bases, with 21 bases sitting between them. DNA of the CDR3: TGTGCCACCAGCAGAGAACGGCCGATGAGGGAGTTGAGCTCTGGAAACACCATATATTTT. Translation: CATSRERPMRELSSGNTIYF.

The genes are TRBV19 and TRBJ1-4, with 9 nucleotides matching TRBD1. With V trimmed by 1 base and J by 6 bases, 6 bases remained unmatched. CDR1 LNHDA and CDR2 SQIVND come from the germline V gene (reference sequence). This CDR3 is 16 amino acids long. As DNA, the CDR3 is TGTGCCAGTAGTATAGTGCGGACAGGGGTGGATGAAAAACTGTTTTTT. As protein: CASSIVRTGVDEKLFF.

CDR3 DNA: TGCGCCAGCAGCTTGGGGGACAGGGCGAGCCATGGCTACACCTTC. Protein sequence: CASSLGDRASHGYTF. The J gene is TRBJ1-2, the V gene TRBV5-1; TRBD1 aligns across 9 bases. Germline V lookup: CDR1 SGHRS, CDR2 YFSETQ. J lost 6 bases, V lost 0 bases, and 6 bases had no gene match. There are 15 residues in the CDR3.

This clone was detected a few times. This sequence joins TRBV2 and TRBJ1-1, with D possibly being TRBD1 (5 bases). V was pared by 5 bases and J by 3 bases, with 10 bases between. CDR1 is SNHLY and CDR2 is FYNNEI in the germline V gene. This CDR3 has 13 residues. This chain's CDR3 is CASSTQGHTEAFF. The CDR3 bases are TGTGCCAGCAGTACCCAGGGCCACACTGAAGCTTTCTTT.

The genes are TRBV27 and TRBJ2-7; weak D call: TRBD2 (6 bases). Germline V lookup: CDR1 MNHEY, CDR2 SMNVEV (reference sequence). V dropped 2 bases and J dropped 1 base, with 12 bases sitting between them. CDR3 size: 15 residues. CDR3 nucleotides: TGTGCCAGCAGTTTAGAGGGAGGTGGTTCCTACGAGCAGTACTTC. Encoded protein: CASSLEGGGSYEQYF.

The V call is TRBV30, the J call TRBJ1-2; 12 nucleotides align to TRBD1. CDR1 and CDR2 (germline): GTSNPN, SVGIG (reference sequence). The CDR3 totals 16 residues. The ends lost 4 bases at V and 7 bases at J; junction bases unmatched: 13. The CDR3 bases are TGTGCCTGGATTCGGGACAGGGGGCTGATTTTGCTTGGCTACACCTTC. It translates to CAWIRDRGLILLGYTF.

There are a few counts of this clone. An end of the junction differs from the germline gene, which may be a read error. The gene calls are TRBV6-5 and TRBJ2-3; D is possibly TRBD1 or TRBD2 (6 bases each). The germline V gene encodes CDR1 MNHEY and CDR2 SVGAGI. The CDR3 length is 15 residues. CDR3 in amino acids: CASSYSGANTDTQYF. CDR3 in DNA: TGTGCCAGCAGCTACTCGGGGGCGAACACAGATACGCAGTATTTT.

In this sample, this clone turned up a few times. The V gene is TRBV14, the J gene TRBJ1-6, with D unclear. The germline V and J ends were trimmed by 4 bases and 9 bases, with 22 bases remaining between them. CDR1 and CDR2 (germline): SGHDN, FVKESK. CDR3 length: 17 residues. The CDR3 spells CASSRRLQLPLISPLHF. The CDR3 DNA follows: TGTGCCAGCAGCCGGAGGCTCCAGCTTCCCTTGATTTCACCCCTCCACTTT.

This clone appeared a few times. The chain uses TRBV5-5 and TRBJ1-1; no reliable D call. With 2 bases removed from V and 5 bases from J, the gap between germline ends came to 13 bases. The CDR3 runs to 14 residues. The V gene's germline CDR1 is SGHKS and CDR2 YYEKEE (reference sequence). The CDR3 sequence: CASSLQRGLTEAFF. CDR3 DNA sequence: TGTGCCAGCAGCTTACAACGGGGTCTTACTGAAGCTTTCTTT.

This clone was recorded a few times. The genes are TRBV7-2 and TRBJ1-5; TRBD1 agrees at 7 bases. V shed 1 base and J 2 bases; nucleotides not matched to a gene: 2. Germline V lookup: CDR1 SGHTA, CDR2 FQGNSA. The CDR3 is 15 residues long. DNA of the CDR3: TGTGCCAGCAGCTTAGGACAGGGCCGCAATCAGCCCCAGCATTTT. This sequence encodes CASSLGQGRNQPQHF.

The chain carries TRBV5-1 and TRBJ2-5, with 8 bases aligning to TRBD2. Per germline, CDR1 SGHRS and CDR2 YFSETQ. The length of the CDR3 is 15 residues. The J segment lost 4 bases and the V segment lost 4 bases, leaving 9 bases of the junction unmatched. The DNA for the CDR3 is TGCGCCAGCAGCGCGTCCGGGACTAGGAGAGAGACCCAGTACTTC. The encoded protein is CASSASGTRRETQYF. The full variable domain, with the rest looked up from reference TRBV5-1 and TRBJ2-5, is KAGVTQTPRYLIKTRGQQVTLSCSPISGHRSVSWYQQTPGQGLQFLFEYFSETQRNKGNFPGRFSGRQFSNSRSEMNVSTLELGDSALYLCASSASGTRRETQYFGPGTRLLVL.